This TCR beta chain was identified during a study of technical replicates of blood from a handful of donors. Profiling relied on immunoSEQ multiplex PCR, and the TCRdb table lists in-frame clones only, not all of them. The sample carries 80,000 to 85,000 clones, approximately 90% recorded once. The CDR3 is 19 amino acids. CDR1 and CDR2 from the germline V gene are SGHTA and FQGTGA. V gave up 0 bases and J gave up 2 bases, with 17 bases separating them. Sequences were obtained from T cells isolated from PBMCs. The chain couples TRBV7-3 to TRBJ2-6; no reliable D call. The TCR originated in a human donor in good health. In DNA form, the CDR3 reads TGTGCCAGCAGCTTAACGGCTGGCCATTTTTATGCTGGGGCCAACGTCCTGACTTTC. Translated: CASSLTAGHFYAGANVLTF.